Listed here are 20 T cell receptor beta chains from one sample, sequenced in a study of T cell responses to AZD1222 COVID-19 vaccine. Sequenced by immunoSEQ multiplex PCR; TCRdb stores in-frame clones only, minus some. The sample has around 130,000 clones, roughly nine tenths seen once. Sequences were derived from peripheral blood, sampled 28 days after the second AZD1222 dose. These receptors all stem from an adult who received the AZD1222 COVID-19 vaccine.

This clone was seen only a few times. The chain has TRBV7-9 and TRBJ2-1; the D gene is possibly TRBD1 (5 bases). V was clipped by 5 bases and J by 4 bases, with 6 bases between them. CDR1 is SEHNR and CDR2 is FQNEAQ in the germline V gene (reference sequence). The CDR3 is 12 residues long. CDR3 residues: CASSHRYNEQFF. DNA for the CDR3: TGTGCCAGCAGCCACAGGTACAATGAGCAGTTCTTC.

The chain links TRBV4-3 to TRBJ2-7; no clear D gene. The ends were cut back, 0 bases at V and 0 bases at J, with 9 bases in the middle. The CDR3 is 15 amino acids. Germline CDR1 is LGHNA and CDR2 is YSLEER. The CDR3 spells CASSQDSLSSYEQYF. The CDR3 DNA reads as TGCGCCAGCAGCCAAGATTCGCTAAGCTCCTACGAGCAGTACTTC.

The chain employs TRBV5-1 and TRBJ2-2, with 10 bases lining up with TRBD1. Germline V CDR1 and CDR2: SGHRS, YFSETQ. With V trimmed by 4 bases and J by 1 base, 7 bases remained unmatched. The CDR3 sequence is 17 residues long. The CDR3 region is CASSTLTGGRNTGELFF. For the CDR3, the DNA is TGCGCCAGCAGCACACTGACAGGGGGCCGGAACACCGGGGAGCTGTTTTTT.

The chain employs TRBV2 and TRBJ1-1; weak D call: TRBD1 (6 bases). Between the trimmed V and J ends, which lost 7 bases and 3 bases, there was a span of 24 bases. The length of the CDR3 is 17 residues. The germline gives CDR1 SNHLY, CDR2 FYNNEI. The CDR3 is CASTRPTAGDGHTEAFF. Written as DNA, the CDR3 is TGTGCCAGCACCCGCCCTACGGCAGGGGATGGGCACACTGAAGCTTTCTTT. Full variable domain (outside the CDR3, taken from reference TRBV2 and TRBJ1-1): EPEVTQTPSHQVTQMGQEVILRCVPISNHLYFYWYRQILGQKVEFLVSFYNNEISEKSEIFDDQFSVERPDGSNFTLKIRSTKLEDSAMYFCASTRPTAGDGHTEAFFGQGTRLTVV.

The genes are TRBV4-1 and TRBJ2-7; D might be TRBD2 (5 bases). Trimming took off 4 bases at V and 3 bases at J, with 10 bases between the two ends. The germline V gene encodes CDR1 MGHRA and CDR2 YSYEKL. The CDR3 is made up of 13 amino acids. The CDR3 nucleotides read TGCGCCAGCAGCCCCACTGAGGGCTACGAGCAGTACTTC. This codes for CASSPTEGYEQYF.

The chain is built from TRBV5-1 and TRBJ2-3, with D maybe TRBD2 (6 bases). Germline V lookup: CDR1 SGHRS, CDR2 YFSETQ. The CDR3 loop spans 14 amino acids. Trimming stripped 4 bases from V and 0 bases from J, with 9 bases between. The CDR3 nucleotides read TGCGCCAGCAGCGATGCGGGGAGCACAGATACGCAGTATTTT. Translated: CASSDAGSTDTQYF.

CDR3 coding DNA: TGTGCCAGCTCACCGACGGGGCAGGGGAATGGCTACACCTTC. Its protein is CASSPTGQGNGYTF. The chain uses TRBV18 and TRBJ1-2; maybe TRBD1 (6 bases). V gave up 3 bases and J gave up 6 bases, with 14 bases separating them. CDR3 length equals 14 residues. Germline lookup yields CDR1 KGHSH and CDR2 LQKENI. Variable domain in full (rest from reference TRBV18 and TRBJ1-2): NAGVMQNPRHLVRRRGQEARLRCSPMKGHSHVYWYRQLPEEGLKFMVYLQKENIIDESGMPKERFSAEFPKEGPSILRIQQVVRGDSAAYFCASSPTGQGNGYTFGSGTRLTVV.

A single count supports this clone. The chain uses TRBV20-1 and TRBJ1-2; possible D gene TRBD1, 5 bases. The germline V and J ends were trimmed by 3 bases and 2 bases, with 19 bases remaining between them. Germline V gives CDR1 DFQATT, CDR2 SNEGSKA (reference sequence). This CDR3 is built from 16 residues. CDR3 in amino acids: CSASFPQGRPNYGYTF. CDR3 in DNA: TGCAGTGCTAGTTTTCCCCAGGGAAGACCCAACTATGGCTACACCTTC.

The table lists this clone with a few counts. The genes are TRBV19 and TRBJ2-7; 10 bases are a match to TRBD2. Trimming took 4 bases from V and 5 from J; bases not matched to a gene: 5. Looked up from germline, CDR1 is LNHDA and CDR2 is SQIVND (reference sequence). CDR3 size: 14 residues. CDR3 loop: CASSTPGLANEQYF. CDR3 in DNA: TGTGCCAGTAGTACGCCGGGACTAGCGAACGAGCAGTACTTC.

This chain joins TRBV7-3 and TRBJ2-2; either TRBD1 or TRBD2 may fit D (5 bases each). V dropped 6 bases and J dropped 0 bases, with 11 bases sitting between them. The CDR3 is made up of 15 amino acids. Germline V lookup: CDR1 SGHTA, CDR2 FQGTGA. The CDR3 reads CASSPGPSNTGELFF. For the CDR3, the DNA is TGTGCCAGCAGTCCGGGGCCTTCGAACACCGGGGAGCTGTTTTTT. The variable domain in full, with the rest retrieved from reference TRBV7-3 and TRBJ2-2, is GAGVSQTPSNKVTEKGKYVELRCDPISGHTALYWYRQSLGQGPEFLIYFQGTGAADDSGLPNDRFFAVRPEGSVSTLKIQRTERGDSAVYLCASSPGPSNTGELFFGEGSRLTVL.

The chain employs TRBV6-5 and TRBJ2-7; a weak D match, TRBD2 (6 bases). This CDR3 contains 13 residues. Per the germline V gene, CDR1 is MNHEY and CDR2 is SVGAGI. V shed 8 bases and J shed 2 bases, with 13 bases lying between them. Here the CDR3 reads CASSLSGAYEQYF. DNA for the CDR3: TGTGCCAGCTCCCTATCGGGGGCCTACGAGCAGTACTTC.

The chain is built from TRBV5-1 and TRBJ2-7; 11 nucleotides match TRBD2. The V segment lost 5 bases and the J segment 9 bases; nucleotides outside the gene matches: 22. CDR1 and CDR2 from the germline V gene are SGHRS and YFSETQ. The CDR3 length is 18 residues. The CDR3 sequence: CASRVWRLAGGSAVLQYF. For the CDR3, the DNA is TGCGCCAGCAGGGTGTGGCGGCTAGCGGGAGGTTCGGCGGTTCTGCAGTACTTC.

This clone was found once. The rearrangement joins TRBV27 to TRBJ1-2, with a weak D call TRBD1 (5 bases). The CDR3 runs 12 residues. Germline loops: CDR1 MNHEY, CDR2 SMNVEV (reference sequence). V lost 11 bases to trimming and J lost 8 bases, with 18 bases between them. The CDR3 region has the DNA TGTGCCTGTGGGGGATTAGCGTACGGCTACACCTTC. Its protein is CACGGLAYGYTF.

V and J are TRBV15 and TRBJ1-1, with D possibly being TRBD1 (5 bases). Germline CDR1 and CDR2: LNHNV and YYDKDF (reference sequence). The ends were cut back, 3 bases at V and 0 bases at J, with 8 bases in the middle. The CDR3 runs 14 residues. CDR3 residues: CATSSLGLNTEAFF. The CDR3 DNA is TGTGCCACCAGCAGTCTGGGGCTGAACACTGAAGCTTTCTTT.

The chain couples TRBV19 to TRBJ2-2; D not certain. This CDR3 has 14 amino acids. The V gene lost 1 base and the J gene lost 5 bases, with 8 bases spanning the gap. Germline V gene sequence: CDR1 LNHDA, CDR2 SQIVND (reference sequence). Written as DNA, the CDR3 is TGTGCCAGTAGTATAGCAAAAGGGACCGGGGAGCTGTTTTTT. It specifies CASSIAKGTGELFF.

The chain employs TRBV19 and TRBJ1-5; D gene uncertain. The CDR3 runs to 15 residues. CDR1 LNHDA and CDR2 SQIVND come from the germline V gene (reference sequence). Trimming took 0 bases from V and 2 from J, leaving 8 bases between them. The CDR3 DNA sequence: TGTGCCAGTAGTATAGATCCGTCGGGCAATCAGCCCCAGCATTTT. It translates to CASSIDPSGNQPQHF.

The chain links TRBV29-1 to TRBJ2-1; the D gene is possibly TRBD2 (5 bases). Trimming removed 3 bases at V and 0 bases at J, with 9 bases between. The CDR3 is 14 amino acids. The germline V gene encodes CDR1 SQVTM and CDR2 ANQGSEA. The CDR3 coding sequence is TGCAGCGTTGAGGGAGAGTTCTCCTACAATGAGCAGTTCTTC. It specifies CSVEGEFSYNEQFF.

As for this clone: Other DNA sequences from this sample encode an identical CDR3 as well. This rearrangement joins TRBV7-9 to TRBJ2-1; D is uncertain. Germline lookup yields CDR1 SEHNR and CDR2 FQNEAQ (reference sequence). This CDR3 region has 12 residues. V dropped 3 bases and J dropped 6 bases, with 6 bases sitting between them. CDR3 DNA: TGTGCCAGCAGCTTTGGGTCCAATGAGCAGTTCTTC. Residues: CASSFGSNEQFF.

The CDR3 nucleotides read TGTGCCATCAGCGGGCCGCCTGCGCGCAACCACTTAGCTAACTATGGCTACACCTTC. Protein product: CAISGPPARNHLANYGYTF. The gene calls are TRBV10-3 and TRBJ1-2; the D is unclear. CDR3 size: 19 residues. Germline V gene data show CDR1 as ENHRY and CDR2 as SYGVKD. The V and J ends lost 6 bases and 0 bases respectively, with 26 bases between them.

The chain joins TRBV7-2 to TRBJ2-2; TRBD2 matches 9 bases. Trimming removed 3 bases from V and 5 bases from J; junction bases left unmatched: 13. The CDR3 runs to 18 residues. CDR1 and CDR2 (germline): SGHTA, FQGNSA. The CDR3 nucleotides are TGTGCCAGCAGCTTTCCGAGGGGGAGCGGGAGGTTTACCGGGGAGCTGTTTTTT. Residues: CASSFPRGSGRFTGELFF.